This T cell receptor (beta chain) is from a study of blood T cells in healthy people across ages (dated by TCRdb to the mid-2010s). Concerning the study at large: In model experiments, template switching captured roughly one uniquely barcoded TCR beta cDNA molecule for every two T cells. The donors were split into four age groups: young (average around 15 years), middle-aged (more than 35), aged (62) and long-lived (roughly 86). For two donors (one aged 18 to 29 and one aged 80 or older), the study analyzed two additional independent replicas of 1 million unique cDNA reads from the same blood draw. Using deep sequencing normalized with unique cDNA molecular identifiers, the study measured how TCR beta repertoire diversity changes with age. Study-wide conclusions, independent of this receptor: Estimates of total diversity based on one million sequenced T cells were considered lower bounds and underestimates. Bulk unsorted PBMC profiling prevented conclusive comparison of naive and antigen-experienced compartments. As age increased, observed TCR beta diversity per million T cells dropped in a roughly linear way, and a significant reduction was already evident by age 40. There was a strong correlation between observed TCR beta diversity and the percentage of naive T cells measured by flow cytometry. Because the CMV infection status of the donors was unknown, age-related changes in expanded clonotypes may potentially have been confounded. Compared with the aged group, the long-lived group had more naive CD4+ T cells, fewer expanded clones and increased TCR diversity, a pattern suggesting age selection.

Library preparation was by 5' RACE. Sequencing instrument: Illumina HiSeq 2500. A second PCR of roughly 7 to 11 cycles was run with a J-beta primer mix and a sample-barcoded 5' primer. A template-switch 5' adaptor carrying 12 random nucleotides introduced a unique molecular identifier onto each TCR beta cDNA molecule. Each sample yielded at least 2.5 million CDR3-containing paired-end reads. First-strand cDNA was synthesized from all RNA with the Mint cDNA synthesis kit, primed by a TRBC-specific oligonucleotide. Following uracil-DNA glycosylase treatment, a first 18-cycle PCR with universal primers M1SS and BC2_uni_R was performed on all cDNA. In the source study's methods: Each sample was normalized by randomly selecting 1 million high-quality reads, each carrying a distinct molecular identifier. Reads sharing molecular identifiers were discarded rather than binned into consensus sequences. MiTCR, with a Q25 quality threshold and the strictest error-elimination algorithm, was used for CDR3 identification, clonotype clustering and error correction. Lower-bound total TCR beta diversity was estimated with a nonparametric unseen species model using Euler transformation. TCRdb redid the processing of the public reads, applying fastp at Q25 and MiXCR, and retained in-frame beta chains. Rows matching on CDR3 protein sequence are summarized as one entry with the most common DNA and genes. V and J calls and clone size were set by TCRdb, not the authors. The sample includes about 800,000 distinct CDR3 sequences, with 20% to 25% observed a single time. Clones ranked in the top ten supply under 4.5% of the sample.

The 39 donors, aged about 6 to 100 years, were systemically healthy Caucasian individuals from Russia. Each donor gave about 11 milliliters of peripheral blood, drawn into EDTA-treated Vacutainer tubes. Ficoll-Paque density-gradient centrifugation was used to isolate PBMCs, with at least 6.5 million per sample. Trizol reagent was used to extract total RNA from the PBMCs, yielding at least 5.5 micrograms per sample. Naive CD45RAhigh/CD27high T cell percentages were measured by flow cytometry on a PBMC aliquot from every donor. As concerns this clonotype: Which antigen it targets is not known. No base qualities exist here, and no much larger clone lies one base off it.

CDR1 and CDR2 were assigned from the germline V gene as MNHEY and SVGEGT. V gives up 0 bases and J gives up 7 bases, and the segment between their germline ends measures 16 bases. The CDR3 starts with the cysteine, ends with the phenylalanine, and has 15 residues. Of the read, only the CDR3 DNA is kept; its 45 bases are in frame from base 1. These data also featured in a second study, about T cells of mothers and their children. As described in the second report: Nine systemically healthy Caucasian individuals served as donors, namely three mothers together with their six children. cDNA synthesis used all of the extracted RNA, with approximately 1.4 ug of RNA in each 15 ul reaction. In the second PCR, the M1S primer introduced both the sample barcodes and 2-4 random nucleotides. More than 9 million TCR beta CDR3 reads were obtained from each mother, and millions of reads were obtained from each child. Thymic selection similarly shapes TCR recombination output in related and unrelated pairs, with minor effect from inherited differences. Normalized repertoire overlap in related mother-child pairs was always slightly higher than in unrelated mother-child pairs, but the difference was never significant. Persistent microchimeric T cell clones were not detected, at a sensitivity of about 100 clones per million clonotypes. To look for features that set related mother-child pairs apart from unrelated individuals, the researchers ran deep NGS to compare the TCR beta repertoires of mothers and children. The mean age was about 40 +/- 4 years for the mothers and approximately 11 +/- 4 years for the children. Libraries were sequenced on Illumina HiSeq 2000 with 100+100 nt paired-end reads after adapter ligation with NEBNext reagents. Mother and child libraries were prepared a month apart and sequenced in separate runs to prevent cross-contamination. Each donor had between roughly 500,000 and 2,100,000 distinct TCR beta clonotypes identified. Naive TCR beta clonotypes were estimated from low-frequency clonotypes matched to each donor's FACS-determined naive share, without sorting.

This receptor was identified in a boy aged 10-17 years in good health. The sample consisted of blood. This sequence uses TRBV6-2 or TRBV6-3 and TRBJ2-7, with the D segment identity uncertain. The CDR3 reads CASSYSFQVGQEQYF. Read as DNA, the sequence is TGTGCCAGCAGTTACTCGTTTCAGGTAGGGCAAGAGCAGTACTTC.